Each of the 28 T cell receptor beta chains below was sequenced from the same sample in a study of CD8+CD57+ T cells in acquired aplastic anemia. Patients chosen for sequencing had CD8+CD57+ cells that had expanded, as shown by flow cytometry. Researchers used genomic DNA as the template to profile TCR beta VDJ and CDR3. TCRdb passed the reads through MiXCR, listing each CDR3 protein once. This table has 200,000 to 300,000 distinct CDR3 sequences, about 80% appearing once. The sequenced material came from sorted CD4+, CD8+, or CD8+CD57+ T cells (not recorded which) from PBMCs. The receptors here all came from a human donor with aplastic anemia.

The V gene is TRBV7-9, the J gene TRBJ1-2; no clear D. With 5 bases removed from V and 11 bases from J, the gap between germline ends came to 24 bases. The length of the CDR3 is 15 residues. Germline assignment: CDR1 SEHNR and CDR2 FQNEAQ (reference sequence). As DNA, the CDR3 is TGTGCCAGCAGCCAAGAACCCAGGAAACCGTATTGTTACACCTTC. Amino acids: CASSQEPRKPYCYTF.

Worth noting for this clonotype: One end of the junction fails to match germline, which may point to a read error. The chain uses TRBV7-9 and TRBJ1-1; maybe TRBD1 (5 bases). The CDR3 length is 16 residues. Germline V gene lookup returns CDR1 SEHNR and CDR2 FQNEAQ (reference sequence). CDR3 loop: CASSLQRSGFSTEAFF. CDR3 sequence (DNA): TGCGCCAGCAGCTTGCAGCGGTCAGGGTTCAGCACTGAAGCTTTCTTT.

This chain links TRBV19 with TRBJ2-7; D is perhaps TRBD2 (5 bases). This CDR3 is built from 15 residues. Trimming stripped 1 base from V and 2 bases from J, with 12 bases between. The germline gives CDR1 LNHDA, CDR2 SQIVND (reference sequence). The CDR3 coding sequence is TGTGCCAGTAGTATAGGACTACCTCTCACCTACGAGCAGTACTTC. This gives the protein CASSIGLPLTYEQYF.

About this clonotype itself: One end of the junction fails to match germline, which may point to a read error. The genes are TRBV9 and TRBJ2-3; D might be TRBD1 (6 bases). Germline CDR1 reads SGDLS; CDR2 reads YYNGEE. CDR3 size: 14 residues. The chain's CDR3 is CASRVAGDIQYFYF. The CDR3, as DNA: TGTGCCAGCAGAGTAGCTGGGGACATTCAGTACTTCTATTTT. Using reference TRBV9 and TRBJ2-3 for the parts outside the CDR3, the full variable domain is DSGVTQTPKHLITATGQRVTLRCSPRSGDLSVYWYQQSLDQGLQFLIQYYNGEERAKGNILERFSAQQFPDLHSELNLSSLELGDSALYFCASRVAGDIQYFYFGPGTRLTVL.

This clonotype was seen more than once but under ten times. This CDR3 is missing its conserved last phenylalanine or tryptophan, likely due to a read error. The DNA is left out, because the CDR3 cannot be placed on it with certainty; the CDR3 is given as TCRdb lists it. This chain connects TRBV9 to TRBJ2-1. A total of 13 residues make up the CDR3, ends included. The germline V gene encodes CDR1 SGDLS and CDR2 YYNGEE. The CDR3 sequence: CASGDAGNIQHFV.

The genes are TRBV5-5 and TRBJ2-1; TRBD2 matches 8 bases. The CDR3 length is 16 residues. Per the germline V gene, CDR1 is SGHKS and CDR2 is YYEKEE (reference sequence). With 4 bases clipped from V and 8 bases from J, the junction kept 14 bases outside the gene matches. The CDR3 region has the DNA TGTGCCAGCAGCCCCCACAGACGCGGGGGGAGCGATGAGCAGTTCTTC. Protein sequence: CASSPHRRGGSDEQFF.

About this clonotype itself: Germline is not matched at one junction end, which may reflect a read error. The chain links TRBV9 to TRBJ1-1, with D possibly being TRBD1 (5 bases). Germline CDR1 SGDLS, CDR2 YYNGEE. The length of the CDR3 is 15 residues. CDR3 loop: CASSLEPTANSEAFF. The DNA for the CDR3 is TGTGCCAGCAGCTTAGAGCCGACAGCGAACTCTGAAGCTTTCTTT.

Turning to this clonotype: No conserved phenylalanine or tryptophan is present at the end of the CDR3, so a read error is the likely explanation. It is unclear where the CDR3 begins or ends on the DNA, so no DNA is shown, and the CDR3 is as TCRdb lists it. The chain has TRBV7-2 and TRBJ2-3; TRBD1 reflects the table's D call only, with no check against the DNA. Germline-derived CDR1 and CDR2 are SGHTA and FQGNSA. Both ends counted, the CDR3 spans 13 residues. Here the CDR3 reads CASSYGGQGIYNE.

This chain connects TRBV7-9 to TRBJ2-5, with TRBD1 matching 9 bases. V trimming: 5 bases; J trimming: 5 bases; junction bases outside the gene matches: 12. There are 16 residues in the CDR3. Germline CDR1 and CDR2: SEHNR and FQNEAQ (reference sequence). CDR3 sequence: CASSTWTGAALETQYF. Written as DNA, the CDR3 is TGTGCCAGCAGCACCTGGACAGGGGCGGCCCTCGAGACCCAGTACTTC.

Regarding this clonotype: At one end, the junction sequence differs from germline, possibly due to a read error. The chain links TRBV7-8 to TRBJ2-3; D ambiguous. This CDR3 is 14 amino acids long. The germline V gene has CDR1 SGHVS and CDR2 FQNEAQ. This chain's CDR3 is CASSLARGPDTPYF. The CDR3 DNA reads TGTGCCAGCAGCTTAGCCCGCGGTCCCGATACGCCGTATTTT.

The chain combines TRBV24-1 with TRBJ1-2; unclear D gene. V dropped 3 bases and J dropped 8 bases, with 12 bases sitting between them. In germline, CDR1 is KGHDR, CDR2 SFDVKD. This CDR3 comprises 13 residues. CDR3: CATSDRLLGGYTF. CDR3 bases: TGTGCCACCAGTGATCGCCTCCTCGGGGGCTACACCTTC.

The chain uses TRBV19 and TRBJ2-1; no firm D call. Between the trimmed V and J ends, which lost 4 bases and 8 bases, there was a span of 15 bases. The CDR3 extends over 14 amino acids. From germline, CDR1 is LNHDA and CDR2 SQIVND (reference sequence). The CDR3 bases are TGTGCCAGTAGTAGACCGACCCGCACTTATGAGCAGTTCTTC. Translated: CASSRPTRTYEQFF.

Worth noting for this clonotype: The junction departs from germline at one end; a sequencing error may be responsible. V gene TRBV7-3 combines with J gene TRBJ2-5, with TRBD2 as a possible D gene (6 bases). CDR1 SGHTA and CDR2 FQGTGA come from the germline V gene. This CDR3 has 14 residues. DNA of the CDR3: TGTGCCAGCAGCTTAGCGACCCGGGGGTACACCAATGACTTC. Translated: CASSLATRGYTNDF.

Comment on this clonotype: The junction does not match germline at one end; this may be a read error. The gene calls are TRBV7-3 and TRBJ2-5; 12 nucleotides align to TRBD2. The germline CDR1 and CDR2 sequences are SGHTA and FQGTGA. The CDR3 is made up of 15 amino acids. CDR3: CASSLNASGGGTVYF. CDR3 nucleotides: TGTGCCAGCAGTTTAAACGCTAGCGGGGGGGGGACCGTGTACTTC.

The table lists this clonotype with a count of one. An end of the junction does not agree with germline; a read error may underlie this. V is TRBV7-2 and J is TRBJ2-3; perhaps TRBD2 as D (7 bases). Looked up from germline, CDR1 is SGHTA and CDR2 is FQGNSA. The CDR3 has 15 residues. CDR3 protein: CASSLRGGVRDKQYF. The CDR3 coding sequence is TGTGCCAGCAGCTTAAGGGGGGGCGTCCGAGATAAGCAGTATTTT.

The chain recombines TRBV7-8 with TRBJ2-3, with D possibly being TRBD1 (5 bases). Germline CDR1 and CDR2: SGHVS and FQNEAQ. V lost 1 base, J lost 1 base, and 9 bases lay in between. The CDR3 runs 15 residues. The CDR3 DNA reads TGTGCCAGCAGCTTAGTAGGGGCGGGCACAGATACGCAGTATTTT. Its translation is CASSLVGAGTDTQYF.

Remarks on this clonotype: At one of its ends the junction is not consistent with the germline gene, which may arise from a read error. This chain uses TRBV7-3 with TRBJ2-3, with D perhaps TRBD1 (6 bases). Germline CDR1 is SGHTA and CDR2 is FQGTGA. The CDR3 is 13 amino acids. The CDR3 sequence: CASSLGGTGKKHF. As DNA, the CDR3 is TGTGCCAGCAGCTTAGGGGGCACAGGTAAAAAACATTTT.

The rearrangement links TRBV7-8 to TRBJ2-1; D not certain. The CDR3 totals 14 residues. V was clipped by 5 bases and J by 0 bases, with 8 bases between them. The germline CDR1 and CDR2 sequences are SGHVS and FQNEAQ. The CDR3 reads CASSNLGSYNEQFF. CDR3 DNA sequence: TGTGCCAGCAGCAACCTCGGCTCCTACAATGAGCAGTTCTTC.

This clonotype has at least ten counts. V is TRBV27 and J is TRBJ1-5, with 8 bases matching TRBD1. Germline V gene sequence: CDR1 MNHEY, CDR2 SMNVEV (reference sequence). The CDR3 covers 16 residues. The J segment lost 6 bases and the V segment lost 6 bases, leaving 13 bases of the junction unmatched. The CDR3 reads CASSQITGGWVQPQHF. Written as DNA, the CDR3 is TGTGCCAGCAGCCAAATAACAGGGGGGTGGGTTCAGCCCCAGCATTTT.

The chain joins TRBV7-3 to TRBJ1-1, with TRBD1 matching over 7 bases. The CDR3 runs to 15 residues. V gave up 2 bases and J gave up 13 bases; unmatched junction bases: 16. The germline CDR1 and CDR2 sequences are SGHTA and FQGTGA. The CDR3 is CASSLEGAANAQFFF. The CDR3 DNA reads TGTGCCAGCAGCTTAGAGGGGGCAGCCAATGCGCAGTTTTTCTTT.

The chain carries TRBV20-1 and TRBJ1-1, with a tentative D call TRBD1 (5 bases). Germline V CDR1 and CDR2: DFQATT, SNEGSKA (reference sequence). The CDR3 loop spans 14 amino acids. The CDR3 DNA reads TGCAGCGTCAACGGGGGGGGGATTGACGCTGAAGCTTTCTTT. Amino acids: CSVNGGGIDAEAFF.

The rearrangement joins TRBV7-8 to TRBJ1-6; D uncertain. The CDR3 is made up of 16 amino acids. V was clipped by 5 bases and J by 15 bases, with 26 bases between them. From germline, CDR1 is SGHVS and CDR2 FQNEAQ. The CDR3, as DNA: TGTGCCAGCAGCCCCGCCCCGGGCTGCTCTAGTGGGAGCCTCCACTTT. Translation: CASSPAPGCSSGSLHF. Supplemented by reference TRBV7-8 and TRBJ1-6, the full variable domain reads GAGVSQSPRYKVAKRGQDVALRCDPISGHVSLFWYQQALGQGPEFLTYFQNEAQLDKSGLPSDRFFAERPEGSVSTLKIQRTQQEDSAVYLCASSPAPGCSSGSLHFGNGTRLTVT.

The chain links TRBV7-2 to TRBJ1-2, with 8 bases identical to TRBD1. Germline CDR1 is SGHTA and CDR2 is FQGNSA. The CDR3 covers 15 residues. The V gene end was trimmed by 3 bases and the J gene end by 6 bases; junction bases not matched to a gene: 9. The CDR3 DNA follows: TGTGCCAGCAGCTTGACAGGGGACCCGAAGGATGGCTACACCTTC. As protein: CASSLTGDPKDGYTF.

The V call is TRBV9, the J call TRBJ2-7; D is unresolved. Germline-derived CDR1 and CDR2 are SGDLS and YYNGEE. The CDR3 runs to 14 residues. V lost 2 bases, J lost 12 bases, and 21 bases lay in between. CDR3 in DNA: TGTGCCAGCAGCGTCCCAGGCGGCGCTGAAAAACTGTACTTC. Translated, it gives CASSVPGGAEKLYF.

Worth noting for this clonotype: An end of the junction differs from the germline gene, which may be a read error. J is TRBJ2-3 and V is TRBV7-3; perhaps D is TRBD1 or TRBD2 (6 bases each). The CDR3 runs 13 residues. Germline assignment: CDR1 SGHTA and CDR2 FQGTGA. CDR3 residues: CASGFGGRDTPYF. CDR3 bases: TGTGCCAGCGGGTTCGGGGGCAGAGATACGCCGTATTTT. The complete variable domain, with remaining parts taken from reference TRBV7-3 and TRBJ2-3, reads GAGVSQTPSNKVTEKGKYVELRCDPISGHTALYWYRQSLGQGPEFLIYFQGTGAADDSGLPNDRFFAVRPEGSVSTLKIQRTERGDSAVYLCASGFGGRDTPYFGPGTRLTVL.

The count of this clonotype is one. The gene calls are TRBV7-2 and TRBJ1-4; TRBD1 matches at 7 bases. The CDR3 extends over 15 amino acids. V lost 3 bases and J lost 17; bases outside the gene matches: 18. Germline V gene data show CDR1 as SGHTA and CDR2 as FQGNSA. The CDR3 bases are TGTGCCAGCAGCTTTCATCCAGACGGGACAGCCCTTTTCTTTTTT. It translates to CASSFHPDGTALFFF.

This clonotype was seen repeatedly, ten times or more. The CDR3 region has the DNA TGTGCCAGCAGTTTACGAGGGGGGCCCGTAGAGGAGCAGTTCTTC. Its translation: CASSLRGGPVEEQFF. V gene TRBV27 combines with J gene TRBJ2-1; possibly TRBD1 or TRBD2 for D (6 bases each). Germline V gene sequence: CDR1 MNHEY, CDR2 SMNVEV (reference sequence). The CDR3 runs 15 residues. V was pared by 2 bases and J by 10 bases, with 18 bases between.

Comment on this clonotype: This is likely a read error, given that the CDR3 carries no conserved phenylalanine or tryptophan at its end. The DNA is omitted, as the CDR3 cannot be located on it reliably, and the CDR3 follows TCRdb's listing. The chain uses TRBV2 and TRBJ2-1; TRBD1 was called by the table and not checked on the DNA. The CDR3 adds up to 16 amino acids, both ends counted. Germline V lookup: CDR1 SNHLY, CDR2 FYNNEI. The CDR3 reads CASSQGGANSQYERSC.